These 15 T cell receptor beta chains share one sample of origin, sequenced in a study of human T cells and chemical hapten exposure (dated by TCRdb to about 2021). Library creation used RACE. Sequencing was carried out with a NextSeq 500. TCRdb handled the public reads itself, with Q25 trimming in fastp and clone calling in MiXCR, and kept productive beta chains. Each record represents a unique CDR3 protein, reported with the most common genes and DNA among its rows. This sample comprises more than 75,000 distinct CDR3 sequences, 10% of them detected only once. Over 2% of the sample rests with the top ten. Read against the paper, the sample's time point label means: patch test 2, 6 weeks after DPC sensitization. Interpreted using the paper, the treatment or condition label stands for: therapeutic diphenylcyclopropenone sensitization with weekly scalp DPC. The sample in question was whole blood, obtained in connection with sensitization to the hapten diphenylcyclopropenone (DPC). These receptors all come from a woman in her twenties or thirties with alopecia areata. Some clones in this sample may be carry-over from other donors' samples.

The rearrangement uses TRBV7-2 and TRBJ2-1; 8 bases line up with TRBD2. V dropped 5 bases and J dropped 8; count of bases not matched to a gene: 11. Germline CDR1 reads SGHTA; CDR2 reads FQGNSA. This CDR3 is 15 amino acids long. CDR3 sequence: CASSQRGFNGDEQFF. CDR3 bases: TGTGCCAGCAGCCAGCGGGGGTTCAACGGGGATGAGCAGTTCTTC.

This clonotype was observed a few times. The chain combines TRBV5-1 with TRBJ1-6; 9 bases map to TRBD1. V gave up 4 bases and J gave up 7 bases; unmatched junction bases: 6. The CDR3 length is 15 residues. Germline V CDR1 and CDR2: SGHRS, YFSETQ. CDR3 region: CASSTGTGSNSPLHF. The CDR3 DNA follows: TGCGCCAGCAGCACCGGGACAGGGAGCAATTCACCCCTCCACTTT.

This clonotype was found a few times. The chain carries TRBV5-1 and TRBJ2-5; 10 bases line up with TRBD2. The V segment lost 2 bases and the J segment 2 bases; nucleotides outside the gene matches: 6. CDR1 and CDR2 from the germline V gene are SGHRS and YFSETQ. The CDR3 totals 16 residues. The DNA for the CDR3 is TGCGCCAGCAGCTTAAGGCTAGCGGGGGCACAAGAGACCCAGTACTTC. Translated, it gives CASSLRLAGAQETQYF.

This clonotype was observed many times. Written as DNA, the CDR3 is TGCAGTGCTACAAAAATTCGGGGGGATGCAAACATTCAGTACTTC. Its translation: CSATKIRGDANIQYF. The chain couples TRBV20-1 to TRBJ2-4; 7 positions match TRBD2. V was pared by 4 bases and J by 6 bases, with 12 bases of the junction left unmatched. There are 15 residues in the CDR3. CDR1 and CDR2 (germline): DFQATT, SNEGSKA (reference sequence).

The CDR3 DNA is TGCAGCGCTACGGGAGATAATGAAAAACTGTTTTTT. Translation: CSATGDNEKLFF. The genes are TRBV29-1 and TRBJ1-4; D unclear. Germline CDR1 and CDR2: SQVTM and ANQGSEA. CDR3 size: 12 residues. The germline V and J ends were trimmed by 7 bases and 4 bases, with 10 bases remaining between them.

Many counts were recorded for this clonotype. V is TRBV5-5 and J is TRBJ2-7; D perhaps matches TRBD1 (5 bases). The V gene lost 0 bases and the J gene lost 3 bases, with 13 bases spanning the gap. The CDR3 extends over 15 amino acids. Per the germline V gene, CDR1 is SGHKS and CDR2 is YYEKEE (reference sequence). The CDR3 sequence: CASSLGPGFNYEQYF. The CDR3 DNA follows: TGTGCCAGCAGCTTGGGGCCAGGGTTTAACTACGAGCAGTACTTC.

This clonotype was seen ten or more times. This chain connects TRBV25-1 to TRBJ2-5; D not resolved. The V end was cut by 1 base, the J end by 3 bases, with 9 bases between. CDR3 size: 14 residues. The germline CDR1 and CDR2 sequences are MGHDK and SYGVNS. This CDR3 is CASSESWMEETQYF. The CDR3 bases are TGTGCCAGCAGTGAATCTTGGATGGAAGAGACCCAGTACTTC.

This clonotype was seen more than once but under ten times. This chain connects TRBV20-1 to TRBJ2-5; D might be TRBD2 (5 bases). V lost 2 bases and J lost 2, with 12 bases in between. The CDR3 runs to 14 residues. Looked up from germline, CDR1 is DFQATT and CDR2 is SNEGSKA (reference sequence). CDR3 coding DNA: TGCAGTGCTAGACGTTTCCAGCGGCAAGAGACCCAGTACTTC. Amino acid sequence: CSARRFQRQETQYF.

This clonotype was observed at least ten times. The CDR3 region has the DNA TGCAGTGCATTACTAATCACAGATACGCAGTATTTT. It specifies CSALLITDTQYF. J is TRBJ2-3 and V is TRBV20-1; D uncertain. Germline V gene sequence: CDR1 DFQATT, CDR2 SNEGSKA (reference sequence). This CDR3 spans 12 amino acids. The V gene lost 6 bases and the J gene lost 2 bases, with 9 bases spanning the gap.

In this sample, this clonotype turned up many times. The CDR3 loop reads CASSSPTEATQYF. The CDR3 region has the DNA TGTGCCAGCAGCTCTCCCACGGAGGCTACGCAGTATTTT. The rearrangement links TRBV7-8 to TRBJ2-3; tentative D call: TRBD2 (5 bases). From germline, CDR1 is SGHVS and CDR2 FQNEAQ. This CDR3 region has 13 residues. The V gene lost 4 bases and the J gene lost 8 bases, with 13 bases spanning the gap.

The table lists this clonotype with many counts. The V gene is TRBV5-1, the J gene TRBJ1-1; the D gene is possibly TRBD1 (5 bases). V was shortened by 3 bases and J by 3 bases, with 12 bases between the two germline ends. The CDR3 length is 14 residues. Per germline, CDR1 SGHRS and CDR2 YFSETQ. The CDR3 is CASSSRGRDTEAFF. CDR3 DNA: TGCGCCAGCAGCTCAAGGGGTCGGGACACTGAAGCTTTCTTT.

CDR3 coding DNA: TGTGCCAGCAGCTTTTTCGATGAGCAGTTCTTC. Encoded protein: CASSFFDEQFF. The V and J genes are TRBV11-1 and TRBJ2-1; D not resolved. Trimming left V 3 bases short and J 8 bases short, with 5 bases between. The V gene's germline CDR1 is SGHAT and CDR2 FQDESV (reference sequence). CDR3 length: 11 amino acids.

This clonotype has a count of ten or more. The V call is TRBV28, the J call TRBJ2-7; 11 nucleotides align to TRBD2. The junction had 15 bases not matched to a gene; V was cut back by 5 bases and J by 6 bases. CDR1 is MDHEN, CDR2 SYDVKM, per germline. The CDR3 runs to 17 residues. CDR3 protein: CASSPSSGGLRFGEQYF. The CDR3 DNA reads as TGTGCCAGCAGTCCGTCTAGCGGGGGGCTCCGGTTTGGCGAGCAGTACTTC.

This clonotype was counted many times. J is TRBJ1-4 and V is TRBV3-1, with 7 bases lining up with TRBD1. This CDR3 comprises 16 residues. Germline CDR1 is LGHDT and CDR2 is YNNKEL (reference sequence). After removal of 0 bases from V and 7 bases from J, the junction contained 8 bases not matched to a gene. CDR3 sequence reads: CASSQDRAGGGEKLFF. CDR3 in DNA: TGTGCCAGCAGCCAAGATCGGGCAGGGGGTGGTGAAAAACTGTTTTTT.

This clonotype was seen ten or more times. The chain employs TRBV7-8 and TRBJ2-2; 9 positions match TRBD2. CDR1 and CDR2 from the germline V gene are SGHVS and FQNEAQ. CDR3 length equals 17 residues. Trimming cost V 5 bases and J 2 bases; bases outside gene matches: 9. CDR3 sequence reads: CASSPAAGGPNTGELFF. The CDR3 coding sequence is TGTGCCAGCAGCCCCGCTGCGGGAGGGCCCAACACCGGGGAGCTGTTTTTT.